Below are 23 T cell receptor beta chains sequenced from a single sample in a study of blood T cell repertoires in COVID-19. This table comes from immunoSEQ multiplex PCR, and its TCRdb copy is limited to in-frame clones, with some not included. The sample includes some 100,000 clones, about 86% of them seen just once. Sequenced material: PBMCs or T cells enriched from blood (not recorded which). The receptors originated from a woman in her fifties or sixties who had recovered from COVID-19.

This clone was observed a single time. The chain uses TRBV6-1 and TRBJ2-3; 8 bases line up with TRBD2. The CDR3 is 20 residues long. V lost 0 bases, J lost 4 bases, and 18 bases stayed unmatched. Germline V gives CDR1 MNHNS, CDR2 SASEGT. The CDR3 DNA sequence: TGTGCCAGCAGTGAAGCTAGGGAGGGTAGCGGGGTTGTCCAGTCAGATACGCAGTATTTT. Protein product: CASSEAREGSGVVQSDTQYF.

V usage is TRBV2 and J usage is TRBJ2-1; 9 bases are shared with TRBD2. The ends lost 8 bases at V and 8 bases at J; junction bases unmatched: 7. Germline V gene data show CDR1 as SNHLY and CDR2 as FYNNEI. The CDR3 sequence is 13 residues long. The CDR3 nucleotides read TGTGCCAGCGGGACTAGCTTTACGTATGAGCAGTTCTTC. Residues: CASGTSFTYEQFF.

This clone has just one count. This chain joins TRBV6-4 and TRBJ1-2; D not certain. The ends were cut back, 0 bases at V and 8 bases at J, with 10 bases in the middle. The CDR3 is 13 residues long. Germline V CDR1 and CDR2: MRHNA, SNTAGT. The CDR3 spells CASSDSRASGYTF. DNA for the CDR3: TGTGCCAGCAGTGACTCGAGGGCGTCCGGCTACACCTTC.

V and J are TRBV6-5 and TRBJ2-2; TRBD1 agrees at 11 bases. This CDR3 comprises 16 residues. CDR1 is MNHEY and CDR2 is SVGAGI in the germline V gene. Unmatched junction bases numbered 4, after V lost 1 base and J lost 6 bases. CDR3 amino acids: CASSYYGTGGSGELFF. The CDR3 DNA sequence: TGTGCCAGCAGTTACTATGGGACAGGGGGGTCCGGGGAGCTGTTTTTT.

This CDR3 reads CASGSGSGHSNQPQHF. The CDR3 region has the DNA TGTGCTAGTGGTTCAGGGTCAGGGCATAGCAATCAGCCCCAGCATTTT. The J gene is TRBJ1-5, the V gene TRBV12-5; tentatively, D is TRBD1 (5 bases). This CDR3 region has 16 residues. Trimming stripped 4 bases from V and 0 bases from J, with 13 bases between. Germline assignment: CDR1 LGHNT and CDR2 FRNRAP.

The chain couples TRBV6-5 to TRBJ1-1; a possible D gene is TRBD1 (6 bases). With 4 bases removed from V and 3 bases from J, the gap between germline ends came to 9 bases. Per the germline V gene, CDR1 is MNHEY and CDR2 is SVGAGI. The CDR3 is 13 residues long. DNA of the CDR3: TGTGCCAGCAGTTTACAGGGAGACACTGAAGCTTTCTTT. This encodes CASSLQGDTEAFF.

The V and J genes are TRBV19 and TRBJ2-2; 8 positions agree with TRBD1. This CDR3 spans 16 amino acids. Germline CDR1 and CDR2: LNHDA and SQIVND (reference sequence). The V and J ends lost 1 base and 6 bases, in that order; junction bases with no gene match: 7. The CDR3: CASSIGQGADPGELFF. In nucleotides, the CDR3 is TGTGCCAGTAGTATAGGGCAGGGGGCTGATCCCGGGGAGCTGTTTTTT. Drawing the rest from reference TRBV19 and TRBJ2-2, the complete variable domain is DGGITQSPKYLFRKEGQNVTLSCEQNLNHDAMYWYRQDPGQGLRLIYYSQIVNDFQKGDIAEGYSVSREKKESFPLTVTSAQKNPTAFYLCASSIGQGADPGELFFGEGSRLTVL.

The count of this clone is one. J is TRBJ2-1 and V is TRBV29-1, with TRBD2 matching 9 bases. This CDR3 spans 15 amino acids. Looked up from germline, CDR1 is SQVTM and CDR2 is ANQGSEA. V shed 0 bases, J shed 4 bases, and the junction held 4 bases outside the gene matches. The chain's CDR3 is CSVEDFSGRYNEQFF. The DNA for the CDR3 is TGCAGCGTTGAAGATTTTAGCGGGAGATACAATGAGCAGTTCTTC.

The chain couples TRBV19 to TRBJ2-2, with D perhaps matching TRBD1 (6 bases). The CDR3 contains 15 residues. The germline V gene encodes CDR1 LNHDA and CDR2 SQIVND (reference sequence). Trimming removed 10 bases at V and 3 bases at J, with 18 bases between. CDR3 DNA: TGTGCCACTCACCCTGGACAGAGAGACACCGGGGAGCTGTTTTTT. Protein sequence: CATHPGQRDTGELFF.

J is TRBJ1-1 and V is TRBV9, with TRBD1 matching 9 bases. The CDR3 is 17 residues long. The V gene end was trimmed by 3 bases and the J gene end by 0 bases; junction bases not matched to a gene: 9. Germline values: CDR1 SGDLS, CDR2 YYNGEE. The chain's CDR3 is CASSERDRVWVNTEAFF. As DNA, the CDR3 is TGTGCCAGCAGCGAACGGGACAGGGTTTGGGTGAACACTGAAGCTTTCTTT.

J is TRBJ2-3 and V is TRBV11-2; D unclear. The germline V gene encodes CDR1 SGHAT and CDR2 FQNNGV. This CDR3 region has 14 residues. The V gene lost 5 bases and the J gene lost 6 bases, with 15 bases spanning the gap. The CDR3 sequence: CASSQPSLGDTQYF. In DNA form, the CDR3 reads TGTGCCAGCAGCCAACCCTCCCTCGGGGATACGCAGTATTTT. Combining the CDR3 with reference TRBV11-2 and TRBJ2-3 gives the whole variable domain EAGVAQSPRYKIIEKRQSVAFWCNPISGHATLYWYQQILGQGPKLLIQFQNNGVVDDSQLPKDRFSAERLKGVDSTLKIQPAKLEDSAVYLCASSQPSLGDTQYFGPGTRLTVL.

This clone was observed a handful of times. This chain joins TRBV20-1 and TRBJ1-4; possible D gene TRBD1, 5 bases. Germline V gene sequence: CDR1 DFQATT, CDR2 SNEGSKA (reference sequence). Trimming took 3 bases from V and 9 from J, leaving 11 bases between them. There are 12 residues in the CDR3. The CDR3 region is CSASLQEQKLFF. DNA for the CDR3: TGCAGTGCTAGTTTACAGGAACAAAAACTGTTTTTT.

The chain combines TRBV4-2 with TRBJ2-7, with TRBD2 matching over 10 bases. Germline V gives CDR1 LGHNA, CDR2 YNFKEQ. The CDR3 has 17 residues. With 0 bases clipped from V and 4 bases from J, the junction kept 9 bases outside the gene matches. The CDR3 here is CASSQDLGAGGLYEQYF. In nucleotides, the CDR3 is TGTGCCAGCAGCCAAGATTTGGGAGCGGGAGGGCTTTACGAGCAGTACTTC.

There are a few counts of this clone. This chain connects TRBV9 to TRBJ2-2, with D maybe TRBD2 (6 bases). The germline V gene has CDR1 SGDLS and CDR2 YYNGEE. This CDR3 is 15 amino acids long. Trimming pared 3 bases from V and 1 base from J, leaving 10 bases between. The CDR3 loop is CASSEGLRNTGELFF. The DNA for the CDR3 is TGTGCCAGCAGCGAGGGACTGCGGAACACCGGGGAGCTGTTTTTT.

This rearrangement joins TRBV18 to TRBJ2-7; 7 bases map to TRBD2. The ends lost 6 bases at V and 7 bases at J; junction bases unmatched: 12. The CDR3 length is 14 residues. The germline CDR1 and CDR2 sequences are KGHSH and LQKENI. CDR3 protein: CASSLAVGDGEQYF. The CDR3 DNA reads TGTGCCAGCTCCCTAGCGGTGGGTGACGGTGAGCAGTACTTC.

CDR3 coding DNA: TGTGCCAGCAGCATTCGGACAGACACTGAAGCTTTCTTT. Translating it yields CASSIRTDTEAFF. This chain joins TRBV7-2 and TRBJ1-1, with D maybe TRBD1 (6 bases). V was cut by 5 bases and J by 3 bases, with 10 bases left in between. Germline V gives CDR1 SGHTA, CDR2 FQGNSA. CDR3 length: 13 amino acids.

The rearrangement uses TRBV9 and TRBJ2-5; the D gene is possibly TRBD2 (6 bases). CDR3 length equals 14 residues. CDR1 is SGDLS, CDR2 YYNGEE, per germline. Trimming shortened V by 3 bases and J by 1 base, and 10 bases separated the two germline ends. The CDR3 sequence is CASSALGGQETQYF. The DNA for the CDR3 is TGTGCCAGCAGCGCCCTGGGGGGCCAAGAGACCCAGTACTTC.

The chain carries TRBV5-1 and TRBJ2-6; 8 bases agree with TRBD2. The CDR3 spans 18 residues. Per the germline V gene, CDR1 is SGHRS and CDR2 is YFSETQ. Germline trimming cut 3 bases from V and 0 bases from J; bases unmatched to any gene: 8. The chain's CDR3 is CASSSGASGYSGANVLTF. The CDR3 DNA sequence: TGCGCCAGCAGCTCGGGGGCTAGCGGGTACTCTGGGGCCAACGTCCTGACTTTC.

The rearrangement joins TRBV2 to TRBJ2-1, with TRBD2 matching 7 bases. Germline V CDR1 and CDR2: SNHLY, FYNNEI. V was clipped by 0 bases and J by 2 bases; unmatched bases: 1. This CDR3 has 15 amino acids. This CDR3 is CASSEARGAYNEQFF. CDR3 coding DNA: TGTGCCAGCAGTGAAGCCCGGGGGGCCTACAATGAGCAGTTCTTC.

The rearrangement uses TRBV5-6 and TRBJ2-7; D may be TRBD2 (6 bases). V gave up 4 bases and J gave up 3 bases, with 14 bases separating them. This CDR3 is 14 amino acids long. Germline lookup yields CDR1 SGHDT and CDR2 YYEEEE. The CDR3 reads CASSPGGGIYEQYF. As DNA, the CDR3 is TGTGCCAGCAGCCCCGGAGGAGGGATCTACGAGCAGTACTTC. Full variable domain (remainder filled in from reference TRBV5-6 and TRBJ2-7): DAGVTQSPTHLIKTRGQQVTLRCSPKSGHDTVSWYQQALGQGPQFIFQYYEEEERQRGNFPDRFSGHQFPNYSSELNVNALLLGDSALYLCASSPGGGIYEQYFGPGTRLTVT.

The chain recombines TRBV14 with TRBJ1-2, with D possibly being TRBD1 (5 bases). Germline V gene lookup returns CDR1 SGHDN and CDR2 FVKESK. This CDR3 spans 12 amino acids. Deletions cut 9 bases from V and 1 base from J, with 9 bases between. CDR3 region: CASTGDNYGYTF. In nucleotides, the CDR3 is TGTGCCAGTACGGGGGATAACTATGGCTACACCTTC. Full variable domain (rest looked up from reference TRBV14 and TRBJ1-2): EAGVTQFPSHSVIEKGQTVTLRCDPISGHDNLYWYRRVMGKEIKFLLHFVKESKQDESGMPNNRFLAERTGGTYSTLKVQPAELEDSGVYFCASTGDNYGYTFGSGTRLTVV.

V is TRBV14 and J is TRBJ2-1, with 8 positions matching TRBD2. The CDR3 is made up of 14 amino acids. Trimming at V came to 1 base and at J to 7 bases, leaving 3 bases not matched to a gene. Germline V lookup: CDR1 SGHDN, CDR2 FVKESK. The CDR3 coding sequence is TGTGCCAGCAGCCAAGGCGGGGGGCCGAATGAGCAGTTCTTC. It yields the protein CASSQGGGPNEQFF. Combining the CDR3 with reference TRBV14 and TRBJ2-1 gives the whole variable domain EAGVTQFPSHSVIEKGQTVTLRCDPISGHDNLYWYRRVMGKEIKFLLHFVKESKQDESGMPNNRFLAERTGGTYSTLKVQPAELEDSGVYFCASSQGGGPNEQFFGPGTRLTVL.

This chain links TRBV5-1 with TRBJ2-7; 10 nucleotides agree with TRBD1. The CDR3 extends over 15 amino acids. CDR1 is SGHRS and CDR2 is YFSETQ in the germline V gene. V gave up 0 bases and J gave up 2 bases; unmatched junction bases: 2. Here the CDR3 reads CASSLDGQGAYEQYF. CDR3 sequence (DNA): TGCGCCAGCAGCTTGGACGGACAGGGGGCCTACGAGCAGTACTTC.